These 27 T cell receptor beta chains were sequenced from one sample in a study of Graves' ophthalmopathy and Graves' hyperthyroidism. For repertoire sequencing, the TCR beta CDR3 regions were amplified from RNA transcripts. First-round RT-PCR relied on HTBI primers, and a second-round multiplex PCR came next. MiXCR, run by TCRdb on the multiplex PCR reads, gives a single entry per CDR3 protein. The sample contains about 410,000 distinct CDR3 sequences, 15% to 20% of which appear only once. Sequencing was done on a sample of peripheral blood. These receptors were taken from a woman in her late teens or twenties with Graves' ophthalmopathy.

The chain links TRBV27 to TRBJ2-2; no clear D gene. The germline V gene encodes CDR1 MNHEY and CDR2 SMNVEV (reference sequence). The CDR3 has 12 residues. V gave up 1 base and J gave up 8 bases, with 5 bases separating them. CDR3 amino acids: CASSLYGGELFF. The CDR3 DNA sequence: TGTGCCAGCAGTTTATATGGGGGGGAGCTGTTTTTT.

This clonotype was counted at least ten times. The chain recombines TRBV27 with TRBJ1-2; tentatively, D is TRBD1 (6 bases). This CDR3 has 13 residues. V shed 3 bases and J shed 5 bases, with 10 bases lying between them. Per the germline V gene, CDR1 is MNHEY and CDR2 is SMNVEV (reference sequence). The CDR3 is CASSFRGAYGYTF. CDR3 coding DNA: TGTGCCAGCAGTTTCCGGGGGGCGTATGGCTACACCTTC.

This clonotype was recorded many times. The J gene is TRBJ1-1, the V gene TRBV2; 11 positions match TRBD1. J gave up 5 bases and V 7 bases, and 6 bases lay outside the gene matches. The CDR3 sequence is 14 residues long. The germline gives CDR1 SNHLY, CDR2 FYNNEI. Here the CDR3 reads CASIRTGGKTEAFF. In nucleotides, the CDR3 is TGTGCCAGCATTCGGACAGGGGGCAAAACTGAAGCTTTCTTT.

The sample holds many counts of this clonotype. The chain recombines TRBV28 with TRBJ2-1; 10 bases line up with TRBD2. The CDR3 extends over 18 amino acids. Germline V gene sequence: CDR1 MDHEN, CDR2 SYDVKM. The V gene end was trimmed by 3 bases and the J gene end by 3 bases; junction bases not matched to a gene: 11. The CDR3 is CASSFPTSGLSHYNEQFF. The CDR3 DNA is TGTGCCAGCAGTTTCCCGACTAGCGGGCTTTCCCACTACAATGAGCAGTTCTTC.

In its sample, this clonotype was seen many times. The chain recombines TRBV7-9 with TRBJ2-5, with D possibly TRBD1 on 6 matching bases. Germline CDR1 is SEHNR and CDR2 is FQNEAQ (reference sequence). This CDR3 comprises 14 residues. V lost 5 bases, J lost 5 bases, and 15 bases lay in between. The CDR3 DNA reads as TGTGCCAGCAGCCGCCACAGGGAAGTGGAGACCCAGTACTTC. Translation: CASSRHREVETQYF.

This clonotype showed up many times. The rearrangement joins TRBV28 to TRBJ2-7, with TRBD2 identical over 8 bases. The germline gives CDR1 MDHEN, CDR2 SYDVKM. This CDR3 has 15 residues. J lost 6 bases, V lost 5 bases, and 12 bases had no gene match. This CDR3 is CASSPREAGGFEQYF. CDR3 nucleotides: TGTGCCAGCAGTCCTCGGGAGGCGGGAGGCTTCGAGCAGTACTTC.

The sample holds a few counts of this clonotype. This clone may be a read error of a much larger clone one base away. This chain links TRBV5-5 with TRBJ1-2; possible D gene TRBD1, 6 bases. Deletions cut 3 bases from V and 3 bases from J, with 12 bases between. Looked up from germline, CDR1 is SGHKS and CDR2 is YYEKEE (reference sequence). CDR3 length: 14 residues. CDR3 DNA sequence: TGTGCCAGCAGCTCTACAGGGAGCTACTATGGCTACACCTTC. Amino acid sequence: CASSSTGSYYGYTF.

The chain links TRBV29-1 to TRBJ1-2; the D is unclear. The V and J ends lost 4 bases and 3 bases respectively, with 12 bases between them. The CDR3 has 13 amino acids. CDR1 and CDR2 (germline): SQVTM, ANQGSEA. The CDR3 region is CSVVEREDYGYTF. CDR3 DNA sequence: TGCAGCGTTGTCGAGAGGGAGGACTATGGCTACACCTTC.

This clonotype was detected many times. The chain joins TRBV6-5 to TRBJ2-7; no clear D gene. V lost 4 bases and J 5 bases, leaving 18 bases between the germline ends. This CDR3 is built from 15 residues. Per the germline V gene, CDR1 is MNHEY and CDR2 is SVGAGI. The DNA for the CDR3 is TGTGCCAGCAGTTCAGACACCCTAGGCACCCACGAGCAGTACTTC. As protein: CASSSDTLGTHEQYF.

This clonotype was recorded at least ten times. The chain is built from TRBV12-3 or TRBV12-4 and TRBJ2-4; D is unclear. This CDR3 contains 12 residues. V was trimmed by 3 bases and J by 4 bases, leaving 4 bases between them. CDR3 residues: CASSFIKNIQYF. In DNA form, the CDR3 reads TGTGCCAGCAGTTTCATAAAAAACATTCAGTACTTC.

There are a few counts of this clonotype. V and J are TRBV5-1 and TRBJ2-2; TRBD2 aligns across 12 bases. With 6 bases clipped from V and 3 bases from J, the junction kept 3 bases outside the gene matches. The CDR3 extends over 15 amino acids. The germline CDR1 and CDR2 sequences are SGHRS and YFSETQ. As DNA, the CDR3 is TGCGCCAGCAACCGACTAGCGGGGGACACCGGGGAGCTGTTTTTT. It is translated as CASNRLAGDTGELFF.

Many counts were recorded for this clonotype. This chain links TRBV29-1 with TRBJ2-7; D is uncertain. V gave up 7 bases and J gave up 7 bases, with 11 bases separating them. There are 10 residues in the CDR3. Germline CDR1 and CDR2: SQVTM and ANQGSEA. CDR3: CSGRGSEQYF. The DNA for the CDR3 is TGCAGCGGGCGCGGATCTGAGCAGTACTTC.

This clonotype was counted only a few times. The chain uses TRBV28 and TRBJ2-5; 8 nucleotides align to TRBD1. CDR3 length: 16 amino acids. Looked up from germline, CDR1 is MDHEN and CDR2 is SYDVKM. The junction had 11 bases not matched to a gene; V was cut back by 6 bases and J by 2 bases. This chain's CDR3 is CASSPGAGGRQETQYF. CDR3 DNA: TGTGCCAGCAGCCCGGGAGCAGGGGGCAGGCAAGAGACCCAGTACTTC.

This clonotype was observed at least ten times. The J gene is TRBJ2-7, the V gene TRBV27, with TRBD1 as a possible D gene (6 bases). CDR3 length: 15 amino acids. Trimming took 4 bases from V and 0 from J, leaving 13 bases between them. Germline V gene lookup returns CDR1 MNHEY and CDR2 SMNVEV (reference sequence). The CDR3 protein is CASSSTGTSSYEQYF. In DNA form, the CDR3 reads TGTGCCAGCAGTTCTACAGGGACGAGCTCCTACGAGCAGTACTTC.

This clonotype was detected ten times or more. J is TRBJ1-5 and V is TRBV7-2; unclear D gene. Per the germline V gene, CDR1 is SGHTA and CDR2 is FQGNSA. V was clipped by 5 bases and J by 7 bases, with 12 bases between them. This CDR3 is built from 13 residues. CDR3 in amino acids: CASSASGKQPQHF. The CDR3 bases are TGTGCCAGCAGCGCGTCGGGGAAACAGCCCCAGCATTTT.

The J gene is TRBJ2-5, the V gene TRBV5-1; D is unclear. Germline V lookup: CDR1 SGHRS, CDR2 YFSETQ. V dropped 4 bases and J dropped 2 bases, with 6 bases sitting between them. This CDR3 has 12 amino acids. The CDR3 sequence: CASSPEQETQYF. For the CDR3, the DNA is TGCGCCAGCAGCCCGGAACAAGAGACCCAGTACTTC. The complete variable domain, with remaining parts taken from reference TRBV5-1 and TRBJ2-5, reads KAGVTQTPRYLIKTRGQQVTLSCSPISGHRSVSWYQQTPGQGLQFLFEYFSETQRNKGNFPGRFSGRQFSNSRSEMNVSTLELGDSALYLCASSPEQETQYFGPGTRLLVL.

This clonotype was counted a single time. V is TRBV20-1 and J is TRBJ2-2, with 7 bases lining up with TRBD2. Trimming cost V 0 bases and J 1 base; bases outside gene matches: 11. Germline V CDR1 and CDR2: DFQATT, SNEGSKA (reference sequence). CDR3 length equals 18 residues. CDR3 bases: TGCAGTGCTAGAGATATGGGGGGGGGACTGCTGAACACCGGGGAGCTGTTTTTT. Translating it yields CSARDMGGGLLNTGELFF.

Ten or more counts support this clonotype. The chain uses TRBV27 and TRBJ2-2; 8 nucleotides line up with TRBD2. After removal of 3 bases from V and 7 bases from J, the junction contained 7 bases not matched to a gene. Germline CDR1 reads MNHEY; CDR2 reads SMNVEV (reference sequence). CDR3 size: 15 residues. Written as DNA, the CDR3 is TGTGCCAGCAGTTTTTTGCGGGAGGCGCACGGGGAGCTGTTTTTT. Translating gives CASSFLREAHGELFF.

This clonotype has ten or more counts. The J gene is TRBJ1-1, the V gene TRBV12-3 or TRBV12-4; 7 bases are shared with TRBD1. The trim removed 4 bases at V and 1 base at J, leaving 3 bases unmatched. The CDR3 extends over 14 amino acids. The CDR3 here is CASSYNRGNTEAFF. CDR3 in DNA: TGTGCCAGCAGTTATAACAGGGGGAACACTGAAGCTTTCTTT.

This clonotype was recorded many times. This sequence joins TRBV4-1 and TRBJ2-4; D is ambiguous. CDR1 and CDR2 from the germline V gene are MGHRA and YSYEKL. Deletions cut 4 bases from V and 6 bases from J, with 22 bases between. CDR3 length: 17 amino acids. The CDR3 DNA is TGCGCCAGCAGCCCTATTGATCTGGGGTTTTCGGTAAACATTCAGTACTTC. Residues: CASSPIDLGFSVNIQYF.

Ten or more counts support this clonotype. V and J are TRBV6-5 and TRBJ2-7; D unresolved. The V gene's germline CDR1 is MNHEY and CDR2 SVGAGI. V was pared by 4 bases and J by 3 bases, with 10 bases between. The CDR3 is 13 residues long. CDR3 DNA sequence: TGTGCCAGCAGTTCCCAGCCTTACTACGAGCAGTACTTC. Encoded protein: CASSSQPYYEQYF.

This clonotype has at least ten counts. This chain uses TRBV28 with TRBJ2-5; 9 nucleotides align to TRBD2. Germline trimming cut 6 bases from V and 1 base from J; bases unmatched to any gene: 12. Germline-derived CDR1 and CDR2 are MDHEN and SYDVKM. The CDR3 loop spans 17 amino acids. For the CDR3, the DNA is TGTGCCAGCAGCTTAAGGGGAGCGGGGGGTATCCAAGAGACCCAGTACTTC. It encodes CASSLRGAGGIQETQYF.

This clonotype was recorded many times. The chain couples TRBV6-2 or TRBV6-3 to TRBJ2-7, with D maybe TRBD2 (6 bases). This CDR3 has 14 residues. Trimming took 6 bases from V and 5 from J, leaving 17 bases between them. Germline CDR1 and CDR2: MNHEY and SVGEGT. The CDR3 spells CASSFGGAKDEQYF. CDR3 DNA sequence: TGTGCCAGCAGCTTCGGCGGGGCGAAGGACGAGCAGTACTTC.

This clonotype came up many times. The chain is built from TRBV11-1 and TRBJ1-1, with D hard to call. The CDR3 contains 16 residues. The germline V gene has CDR1 SGHAT and CDR2 FQDESV (reference sequence). Deletions cut 4 bases from V and 2 bases from J, with 17 bases between. CDR3 sequence (DNA): TGTGCCAGCAGCTCCCTGAGACCTGCCGTAAACACTGAAGCTTTCTTT. It is translated as CASSSLRPAVNTEAFF.

This clonotype has just one count. The CDR3 region has the DNA TGTGCCAGCAGTGACAGTACAGGGAGCAATCAGCCCCAGCATTTT. Its protein product is CASSDSTGSNQPQHF. J is TRBJ1-5 and V is TRBV2; D possibly corresponds to TRBD1 (6 bases). Germline V gene data show CDR1 as SNHLY and CDR2 as FYNNEI. This CDR3 spans 15 amino acids. V lost 3 bases and J 1 base, leaving 10 bases between the germline ends.

The sample holds many counts of this clonotype. The chain has TRBV12-3 or TRBV12-4 and TRBJ1-1; no clear D gene. The V gene lost 1 base and the J gene lost 5 bases, with 11 bases spanning the gap. This CDR3 contains 14 residues. The CDR3 DNA reads TGTGCCAGCAGTTTAGTGGGCCCCAGTACTGAAGCTTTCTTT. It codes for CASSLVGPSTEAFF.

This clonotype appeared many times. At one of its ends the junction is not consistent with the germline gene, which may arise from a read error. The rearrangement links TRBV27 to TRBJ2-7, with a weak D call TRBD1 (6 bases). From germline, CDR1 is MNHEY and CDR2 SMNVEV (reference sequence). The CDR3 runs to 15 residues. CDR3 nucleotides: TGTGCCAGCAGTCTCCGCTGGGGGCCCTCCTCCGAGCAGTACTTC. This encodes CASSLRWGPSSEQYF.